This is a list of T cell receptor beta chains from one sample in a study of blood T cell repertoires in COVID-19. Generated by immunoSEQ multiplex PCR, the TCRdb table keeps only in-frame clones and is missing some. This sample has around 300,000 clones; 90% to 95% occur once, and the top ten carry 2.2%. Sequenced input: peripheral blood. All receptors come from a woman younger than 45 with COVID-19, enrolled during active disease. Each CDR3 is given with its conserved first and last residue. The order of the fields is clone size, V gene, J gene, D gene, CDR3 length, CDR3 protein, CDR3 DNA. D genes are given only for firm matches. The size field is filled for only some rows; it gives once, few, many or a size class.

clone size: few
V gene: TRBV7-9
J gene: TRBJ2-7
D gene: NA
CDR3 length: 12
CDR3 protein: CASGIISREQYF
CDR3 DNA: TGTGCCAGCGGCATCATCTCTCGCGAGCAGTACTTC

clone size: NA
V gene: TRBV3-1/TRBV3-2
J gene: TRBJ2-1
D gene: NA
CDR3 length: 11
CDR3 protein: CASSRGRGQFF
CDR3 DNA: TGTGCCAGCAGCCGCGGGCGCGGGCAGTTCTTC

clone size: NA
V gene: TRBV5-1
J gene: TRBJ1-5
D gene: NA
CDR3 length: 16
CDR3 protein: CASSLEGVGSNQPQHF
CDR3 DNA: TGCGCCAGCAGCTTGGAAGGGGTAGGAAGCAATCAGCCCCAGCATTTT

clone size: NA
V gene: TRBV2
J gene: TRBJ2-1
D gene: TRBD2
CDR3 length: 16
CDR3 protein: CASRAILAGSDNEQFF
CDR3 DNA: TGTGCCAGCAGGGCTATTCTAGCGGGATCCGACAATGAGCAGTTCTTC

clone size: once
V gene: TRBV28
J gene: TRBJ1-1
D gene: NA
CDR3 length: 12
CDR3 protein: CASPGKNTEAFF
CDR3 DNA: TGTGCCTCTCCCGGGAAGAACACTGAAGCTTTCTTT

clone size: NA
V gene: TRBV5-1
J gene: TRBJ2-2
D gene: TRBD2
CDR3 length: 15
CDR3 protein: CASSLPSGNTGELFF
CDR3 DNA: TGCGCCAGCAGCTTGCCTAGCGGGAACACCGGGGAGCTGTTTTTT

clone size: NA
V gene: TRBV5-4
J gene: TRBJ1-1
D gene: NA
CDR3 length: 16
CDR3 protein: CASSPVGGQKNTEAFF
CDR3 DNA: TGTGCCAGCAGCCCCGTGGGGGGGCAGAAGAACACTGAAGCTTTCTTT

clone size: NA
V gene: TRBV5-1
J gene: TRBJ2-7
D gene: NA
CDR3 length: 12
CDR3 protein: CASSATRDEQYF
CDR3 DNA: TGCGCCAGCAGCGCGACTCGGGACGAGCAGTACTTC

clone size: NA
V gene: TRBV6-1
J gene: TRBJ2-2
D gene: TRBD1
CDR3 length: 16
CDR3 protein: CASSEVRGQGTGELFF
CDR3 DNA: TGTGCCAGCAGTGAAGTTCGGGGACAGGGAACCGGGGAGCTGTTTTTT

clone size: NA
V gene: TRBV30
J gene: TRBJ2-3
D gene: TRBD2
CDR3 length: 14
CDR3 protein: CAWTSGRAADTQYF
CDR3 DNA: TGTGCCTGGACTAGCGGGAGGGCAGCAGATACGCAGTATTTT

clone size: NA
V gene: TRBV29-1
J gene: TRBJ2-1
D gene: TRBD2
CDR3 length: 16
CDR3 protein: CSVEGLWGLIYNEQFF
CDR3 DNA: TGCAGCGTTGAAGGGCTTTGGGGACTAATTTACAATGAGCAGTTCTTC

clone size: NA
V gene: TRBV6-6
J gene: TRBJ1-4
D gene: NA
CDR3 length: 12
CDR3 protein: CASAPGGEKLFF
CDR3 DNA: TGTGCCAGTGCTCCCGGAGGGGAAAAACTGTTTTTT

clone size: NA
V gene: TRBV12-3/TRBV12-4
J gene: TRBJ1-5
D gene: TRBD1
CDR3 length: 12
CDR3 protein: CASNNRGQPQHF
CDR3 DNA: TGTGCCAGCAACAACAGGGGTCAGCCCCAGCATTTT

clone size: once
V gene: TRBV6-6
J gene: TRBJ1-3
D gene: NA
CDR3 length: 16
CDR3 protein: CASRPTGQISGNTIYF
CDR3 DNA: TGTGCCAGCAGACCGACCGGACAGATCTCTGGAAACACCATATATTTT

clone size: NA
V gene: TRBV2
J gene: TRBJ2-1
D gene: TRBD1
CDR3 length: 13
CDR3 protein: CASGLQGRGEQFF
CDR3 DNA: TGTGCCAGCGGATTACAGGGGAGAGGTGAGCAGTTCTTC

clone size: once
V gene: TRBV7-9
J gene: TRBJ2-1
D gene: NA
CDR3 length: 17
CDR3 protein: CASSLVGTYSSYNEQFF
CDR3 DNA: TGTGCCAGCAGCTTAGTCGGGACTTACAGCTCCTACAATGAGCAGTTCTTC

clone size: NA
V gene: TRBV7-9
J gene: TRBJ2-2
D gene: NA
CDR3 length: 13
CDR3 protein: CASSPLRAGELFF
CDR3 DNA: TGTGCCAGCAGCCCCCTACGGGCCGGGGAGCTGTTTTTT

clone size: NA
V gene: TRBV7-9
J gene: TRBJ2-7
D gene: NA
CDR3 length: 16
CDR3 protein: CASSGRAGERSYEQYF
CDR3 DNA: TGTGCCAGCAGCGGACGGGCAGGGGAAAGGTCCTACGAGCAGTACTTC

clone size: NA
V gene: TRBV19
J gene: TRBJ2-5
D gene: TRBD1
CDR3 length: 13
CDR3 protein: CASSADREETQYF
CDR3 DNA: TGTGCCAGTAGTGCCGACAGGGAAGAGACCCAGTACTTC

clone size: NA
V gene: TRBV5-1
J gene: TRBJ1-5
D gene: TRBD1
CDR3 length: 13
CDR3 protein: CASSQGQNQPQHF
CDR3 DNA: TGCGCCAGCAGCCAGGGACAGAATCAGCCCCAGCATTTT

clone size: NA
V gene: TRBV10-1
J gene: TRBJ2-1
D gene: TRBD2
CDR3 length: 17
CDR3 protein: CASSDSRRLAGINEQFF
CDR3 DNA: TGCGCCAGCAGTGACTCTCGACGACTAGCGGGAATCAATGAGCAGTTCTTC

clone size: NA
V gene: TRBV4-1
J gene: TRBJ2-7
D gene: NA
CDR3 length: 14
CDR3 protein: CASSQEGKAGEQYF
CDR3 DNA: TGCGCCAGCAGCCAAGAGGGAAAGGCGGGGGAGCAGTACTTC

clone size: NA
V gene: TRBV19
J gene: TRBJ2-3
D gene: NA
CDR3 length: 13
CDR3 protein: CASSSGLGDTQYF
CDR3 DNA: TGTGCCAGTAGTTCGGGACTGGGGGATACGCAGTATTTT

clone size: NA
V gene: TRBV3-1/TRBV3-2
J gene: TRBJ2-2
D gene: NA
CDR3 length: 12
CDR3 protein: CASMASAGELFF
CDR3 DNA: TGTGCCTCCATGGCTAGCGCCGGGGAGCTGTTTTTT